Presented here are 27 T cell receptor beta chains from one specimen sequenced in a study of T-cell reconstitution after alpha-beta-depleted transplantation in children. As it was prepared, the TCRbeta library received unique molecular identifiers. TCRdb re-analysed the PCR reads in MiXCR, keeping a single row per CDR3 protein. The table includes 500,000 to 750,000 distinct CDR3 sequences, around 13% detected once. The sequences come from PBMCs, mostly from graft donor cells, collected 360 days after TCRalphabeta/CD19-depleted stem cell transplant. The receptors shown here come from a male patient aged 10-17 years who had a stem cell transplant for acute myeloid leukemia, so the T cells may come from the graft donor.

V gene TRBV12-3 or TRBV12-4 combines with J gene TRBJ2-2, with 9 bases lining up with TRBD1. Unmatched junction bases numbered 16, after V lost 11 bases and J lost 3 bases. The CDR3 covers 17 residues. This chain's CDR3 is CAFFLGANRGHTGELFF. The CDR3 nucleotides read TGTGCCTTCTTTTTGGGTGCAAACAGGGGGCACACCGGGGAGCTGTTTTTT.

This chain uses TRBV20-1 with TRBJ2-2, with a possible D match to TRBD2 (6 bases). Trimming left V 0 bases short and J 4 bases short, with 12 bases between. CDR1 is DFQATT and CDR2 is SNEGSKA in the germline V gene (reference sequence). This CDR3 has 15 amino acids. In DNA form, the CDR3 reads TGCAGTGCTAGAGATTACGGACTAATCACCGGGGAGCTGTTTTTT. Encoded protein: CSARDYGLITGELFF.

This clonotype was recorded many times. This chain joins TRBV29-1 and TRBJ2-3, with 7 bases aligning to TRBD1. Germline CDR1 is SQVTM and CDR2 is ANQGSEA. Trimming removed 1 base from V and 4 bases from J; junction bases left unmatched: 5. The CDR3 contains 14 residues. In nucleotides, the CDR3 is TGCAGCGTTGAAGGCCACAGGGGCGCAGATACGCAGTATTTT. Residues: CSVEGHRGADTQYF.

This clonotype was counted between two and nine times. V is TRBV20-1 and J is TRBJ2-3; maybe TRBD2 (6 bases). The germline CDR1 and CDR2 sequences are DFQATT and SNEGSKA (reference sequence). Trimming cost V 4 bases and J 5 bases, with 16 bases left between them. The CDR3 contains 14 residues. CDR3 bases: TGCAGTGCTATTAGCGGACGTTGGGGAGATACGCAGTATTTT. Translating it yields CSAISGRWGDTQYF.

This clonotype came up a few times. V gene TRBV10-3 combines with J gene TRBJ2-2; maybe TRBD2 (6 bases). The V and J ends lost 4 bases and 1 base respectively, with 13 bases between them. The length of the CDR3 is 16 residues. From germline, CDR1 is ENHRY and CDR2 SYGVKD. The CDR3 nucleotides read TGTGCCATCAGTGTCGAACGGGGGTGGAACACCGGGGAGCTGTTTTTT. Translated, it gives CAISVERGWNTGELFF.

This clonotype was counted a few times. This chain uses TRBV6-2 or TRBV6-3 with TRBJ2-7; tentatively, D is TRBD2 (6 bases). V was clipped by 11 bases and J by 2 bases, with 22 bases between them. The germline V gene has CDR1 MNHEY and CDR2 SVGEGT. The length of the CDR3 is 15 residues. The CDR3 region is CAVRTGTFFPYEQYF. CDR3 nucleotide sequence: TGTGCCGTCAGGACCGGGACTTTCTTCCCCTACGAGCAGTACTTC.

The sample holds a few counts of this clonotype. The chain has TRBV29-1 and TRBJ1-2; 10 nucleotides agree with TRBD1. CDR1 is SQVTM and CDR2 is ANQGSEA in the germline V gene. Trimming cost V 0 bases and J 8 bases; bases outside gene matches: 3. The length of the CDR3 is 13 residues. CDR3 loop: CSVEEGDRGGYTF. The CDR3 DNA is TGCAGCGTTGAAGAGGGGGACAGGGGCGGCTACACCTTC.

This clonotype was counted ten times or more. The chain couples TRBV5-1 to TRBJ2-2; 7 positions match TRBD2. Germline CDR1 SGHRS, CDR2 YFSETQ. Losses at the gene ends were 3 bases for V and 0 bases for J; bases not matched to a gene: 5. The CDR3 contains 16 residues. The chain's CDR3 is CASSYEAGTNTGELFF. In DNA form, the CDR3 reads TGCGCCAGCAGCTACGAAGCGGGAACGAACACCGGGGAGCTGTTTTTT. The full variable domain, its missing parts supplied by reference TRBV5-1 and TRBJ2-2, is KAGVTQTPRYLIKTRGQQVTLSCSPISGHRSVSWYQQTPGQGLQFLFEYFSETQRNKGNFPGRFSGRQFSNSRSEMNVSTLELGDSALYLCASSYEAGTNTGELFFGEGSRLTVL.

This clonotype was picked up many times. V and J are TRBV19 and TRBJ1-2, with D unclear. Germline loops: CDR1 LNHDA, CDR2 SQIVND (reference sequence). The ends were cut back, 2 bases at V and 0 bases at J, with 7 bases in the middle. The CDR3 has 14 amino acids. In DNA, the CDR3 is TGTGCCAGTAGTATAACGTTGGCTAACTATGGCTACACCTTC. Encoded protein: CASSITLANYGYTF.

This clonotype was recorded at least ten times. The rearrangement links TRBV10-3 to TRBJ2-1, with 11 bases identical to TRBD2. Germline loops: CDR1 ENHRY, CDR2 SYGVKD. Germline trimming cut 6 bases from V and 2 bases from J; bases unmatched to any gene: 9. The CDR3 has 17 residues. The CDR3 DNA reads TGTGCCATCAGGGGTTCCGTAGCGGGAGGGCCCTACAATGAGCAGTTCTTC. It specifies CAIRGSVAGGPYNEQFF.

V and J are TRBV28 and TRBJ2-7, with 7 bases identical to TRBD2. V gave up 5 bases and J gave up 2 bases; unmatched junction bases: 6. The CDR3 totals 14 residues. Germline CDR1 MDHEN, CDR2 SYDVKM. DNA of the CDR3: TGTGCCAGCAGTGACCGCGGGAGAGCCTACGAGCAGTACTTC. It codes for CASSDRGRAYEQYF.

The gene calls are TRBV4-3 and TRBJ2-1; 12 positions agree with TRBD1. Germline V gene sequence: CDR1 LGHNA, CDR2 YSLEER. V was clipped by 4 bases and J by 8 bases; unmatched bases: 6. CDR3 length: 15 amino acids. CDR3: CASSPLGTGGDEQFF. The CDR3 nucleotides are TGCGCCAGCAGCCCCCTAGGGACAGGGGGCGATGAGCAGTTCTTC.

At least ten counts were recorded for this clonotype. This chain uses TRBV5-1 with TRBJ2-7; 10 nucleotides match TRBD2. Germline V CDR1 and CDR2: SGHRS, YFSETQ. This CDR3 comprises 15 residues. The V and J ends lost 4 bases and 1 base, in that order; junction bases with no gene match: 5. The CDR3 DNA is TGCGCCAGCAGCCCTGTAGCGGGAGGTTCCTACGAGCAGTACTTC. Translation gives CASSPVAGGSYEQYF.

The chain joins TRBV15 to TRBJ2-1; 14 nucleotides match TRBD2. Trimming took 0 bases from V and 6 from J; bases not matched to a gene: 13. This CDR3 is built from 20 residues. Germline V CDR1 and CDR2: LNHNV, YYDKDF (reference sequence). This CDR3 is CATSRDRGSRLAGGGNEQFF. CDR3 DNA sequence: TGTGCCACCAGCAGAGATCGAGGGTCGCGACTAGCGGGAGGGGGCAATGAGCAGTTCTTC.

This clonotype was counted many times. This rearrangement joins TRBV7-9 to TRBJ2-1; D may correspond to TRBD1 or TRBD2 (6 bases each). Germline CDR1 is SEHNR and CDR2 is FQNEAQ (reference sequence). The CDR3 spans 15 residues. The V gene lost 4 bases and the J gene lost 4 bases, with 14 bases spanning the gap. The CDR3: CASSYGGTKYNEQFF. In nucleotides, the CDR3 is TGTGCCAGCAGCTACGGCGGGACAAAATACAATGAGCAGTTCTTC.

With regard to this clonotype: The CDR3 end shows no conserved phenylalanine or tryptophan, and so a read error is likely. The chain carries TRBV29-1 and TRBJ1-1; D unclear. Germline V lookup: CDR1 SQVTM, CDR2 ANQGSEA. Trimming stripped 4 bases from V and 4 bases from J, with 7 bases between. CDR3 size: 11 residues. For the CDR3, the DNA is TGCAGCGTTGCTCCTACCACTGAAGCTTTCGTT. Translating it yields CSVAPTTEAFV.

This clonotype was seen more than once but under ten times. The J gene is TRBJ2-7, the V gene TRBV5-6; D is perhaps TRBD2 (6 bases). Trimming shortened V by 6 bases and J by 0 bases, and 16 bases separated the two germline ends. CDR3 length: 15 residues. The germline CDR1 and CDR2 sequences are SGHDT and YYEEEE. CDR3: CASTFAGFYSYEQYF. The CDR3 DNA reads TGTGCCAGCACCTTTGCGGGGTTTTACTCCTACGAGCAGTACTTC.

This clonotype has a count of ten or more. The chain combines TRBV11-1 with TRBJ2-3; TRBD2 aligns across 8 bases. Per the germline V gene, CDR1 is SGHAT and CDR2 is FQDESV (reference sequence). V shed 7 bases and J 4 bases; nucleotides not matched to a gene: 10. The CDR3 covers 15 residues. CDR3 sequence (DNA): TGTGCCAGCACCTTGCGAGGACTAGCCGCAGATACGCAGTATTTT. It yields the protein CASTLRGLAADTQYF. Filled out from reference TRBV11-1 and TRBJ2-3, the complete variable domain reads EAEVAQSPRYKITEKSQAVAFWCDPISGHATLYWYRQILGQGPELLVQFQDESVVDDSQLPKDRFSAERLKGVDSTLKIQPAELGDSAMYLCASTLRGLAADTQYFGPGTRLTVL.

The chain joins TRBV7-6 to TRBJ2-2; weak D call: TRBD2 (6 bases). V lost 0 bases and J 4 bases, leaving 12 bases between the germline ends. Germline V CDR1 and CDR2: SGHVS, FNYEAQ. The CDR3 runs 16 residues. The CDR3 DNA reads TGTGCCAGCAGCTTAGCGGCTTGGGGGGTCACCGGGGAGCTGTTTTTT. Translation gives CASSLAAWGVTGELFF. Drawing the rest from reference TRBV7-6 and TRBJ2-2, the complete variable domain is GAGVSQSPRYKVTKRGQDVALRCDPISGHVSLYWYRQALGQGPEFLTYFNYEAQQDKSGLPNDRFSAERPEGSISTLTIQRTEQRDSAMYRCASSLAAWGVTGELFFGEGSRLTVL.

This clonotype has at least ten counts. The rearrangement links TRBV3-1 to TRBJ2-1, with TRBD2 as a possible D gene (6 bases). This CDR3 spans 15 amino acids. CDR1 and CDR2 (germline): LGHDT, YNNKEL (reference sequence). Trimming cost V 8 bases and J 5 bases, with 19 bases left between them. CDR3 protein: CASGQRYERDNEQFF. As DNA, the CDR3 is TGTGCCAGCGGGCAAAGGTACGAGCGGGACAATGAGCAGTTCTTC.

The chain employs TRBV27 and TRBJ2-2; D unclear. V lost 5 bases to trimming and J lost 3 bases, with 7 bases between them. The CDR3 spans 13 residues. Germline assignment: CDR1 MNHEY and CDR2 SMNVEV (reference sequence). The CDR3 here is CASSPLYTGELFF. The CDR3 DNA reads TGTGCCAGCAGTCCGCTGTACACCGGGGAGCTGTTTTTT.

This clonotype was seen once. The J gene is TRBJ1-4, the V gene TRBV3-1; D not resolved. Trimming took off 4 bases at V and 7 bases at J, with 16 bases between the two ends. This CDR3 is 15 amino acids long. CDR1 is LGHDT, CDR2 YNNKEL, per germline (reference sequence). The CDR3, as DNA: TGTGCCAGCAGCCGACTGTCCCCGTTCGGTGAAAAACTGTTTTTT. Translation: CASSRLSPFGEKLFF.

The chain employs TRBV18 and TRBJ1-1, with a tentative D call TRBD1 (5 bases). The CDR3 runs 14 residues. The germline V and J ends were trimmed by 2 bases and 2 bases, with 9 bases remaining between them. Germline V gene lookup returns CDR1 KGHSH and CDR2 LQKENI. The CDR3 loop reads CASSPLDTNTEAFF. The CDR3 region has the DNA TGTGCCAGCTCACCATTGGACACCAACACTGAAGCTTTCTTT.

This clonotype was found a few times. This chain joins TRBV6-2 or TRBV6-3 and TRBJ2-7; D might be TRBD1 (5 bases). V was trimmed by 5 bases and J by 7 bases, leaving 18 bases between them. Per germline, CDR1 MNHEY and CDR2 SVGEGT. The CDR3 contains 14 residues. CDR3 region: CASSRPDSPKEQYF. For the CDR3, the DNA is TGTGCCAGCAGTCGTCCTGACAGTCCTAAAGAGCAGTACTTC.

This clonotype was counted a few times. The rearrangement links TRBV7-7 to TRBJ2-1; perhaps TRBD2 as D (5 bases). The CDR3 covers 15 residues. The V gene's germline CDR1 is SSHAT and CDR2 FNYEAQ (reference sequence). CDR3 residues: CASRGDTTTYNEQFF. As DNA, the CDR3 is TGTGCTAGCCGGGGAGACACAACCACCTACAATGAGCAGTTCTTC. The full variable domain, completed using reference TRBV7-7 and TRBJ2-1, is GAGVSQSPRYKVTKRGQDVTLRCDPISSHATLYWYQQALGQGPEFLTYFNYEAQPDKSGLPSDRFSAERPEGSISTLTIQRTEQRDSAMYRCASRGDTTTYNEQFFGPGTRLTVL.

This sequence joins TRBV4-3 and TRBJ2-7, with 14 bases fitting TRBD2. The CDR3 loop spans 18 amino acids. V shed 1 base and J 4 bases; nucleotides not matched to a gene: 9. The germline gives CDR1 LGHNA, CDR2 YSLEER. The CDR3 loop is CASSQVGTSGRFGYEQYF. CDR3 bases: TGCGCCAGCAGCCAAGTAGGGACTAGCGGGAGATTCGGGTACGAGCAGTACTTC.

This clonotype has just a few counts. In this CDR3 the conserved last residue, phenylalanine or tryptophan, is missing, so a read error is likely. The DNA is omitted, as the CDR3 cannot be located on it reliably, and the CDR3 follows TCRdb's listing. The CDR3: CASSDIPGTDPWY. The chain employs TRBV25-1 and TRBJ2-1; TRBD1, as called in the table, went unchecked against the DNA. Inclusive of both ends, the CDR3 amounts to 13 amino acids. Germline CDR1 and CDR2: MGHDK and SYGVNS.